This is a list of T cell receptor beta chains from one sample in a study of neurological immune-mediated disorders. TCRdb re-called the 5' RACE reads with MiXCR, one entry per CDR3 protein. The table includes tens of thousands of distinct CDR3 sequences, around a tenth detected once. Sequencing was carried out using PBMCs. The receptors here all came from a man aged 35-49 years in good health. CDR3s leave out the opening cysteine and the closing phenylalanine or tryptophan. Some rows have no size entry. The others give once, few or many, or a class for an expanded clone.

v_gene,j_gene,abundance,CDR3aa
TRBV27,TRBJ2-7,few,ASADRISYEQY
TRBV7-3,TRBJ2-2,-,ASSLNPAGVSGELF
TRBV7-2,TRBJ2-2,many,ASSSRLSGGEAGELF
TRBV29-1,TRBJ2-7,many,SVAREIHEQY
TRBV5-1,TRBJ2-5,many,ASSLFQETQY
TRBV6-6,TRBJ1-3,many,ASSPQGPAGNTIY
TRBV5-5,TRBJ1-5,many,ASSFGLTLMAQPQH
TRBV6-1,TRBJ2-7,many,ASSEPVDYEQY
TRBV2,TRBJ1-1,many,ASEQGGGSEAF
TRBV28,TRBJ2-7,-,ASSLLRGGSSYEQY
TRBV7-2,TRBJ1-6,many,ASSPEGPPSPLH
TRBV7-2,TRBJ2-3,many,ASSPEADTQY
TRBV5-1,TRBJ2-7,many,ASSYSGTPTSSYEQY
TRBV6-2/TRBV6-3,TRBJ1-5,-,ASTLGSSSNQPQH
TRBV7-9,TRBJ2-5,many,ASSPGVPETQY
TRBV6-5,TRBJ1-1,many,ASSYSVTGNVNTEAF